This T cell receptor beta chain comes out of a study of shared clonotypes between healthy human individuals. Regarding the study as a whole: Sharing across a handful of donors was seen in 4.5% to 6.5% of naive CD4 clonotypes. The study found lower generation probabilities in non-shared clonotypes than in those shared by all four donors.

Deep was the level at which the assay was run. Assay used: immunoSEQ multiplex PCR; TCRdb lists only in-frame clones, some missing. There are over 2,000,000 clones in the sample; about 93% occur only once, and less than 2% lies in the top ten. With regard to this clone: Its matching antigen is unknown.

Naive CD8 cells comprised CD45RO-negative, CCR7-positively selected cells, excluding terminally differentiated effector memory CD45RA+ cells. With 5 bases removed from V and 1 base from J, the gap between germline ends came to 5 bases. Germline V gene sequence: CDR1 SGHVS, CDR2 FQNEAQ. The CDR3 sequence is 12 residues long. The clonotype comes from a man aged 18 to 29 in good health. Some clones in this sample may be carry-over from other donors' samples. The V gene is TRBV7-8, the J gene TRBJ2-5; D call uncertain. Sequencing input: naive CD8+ T cells from PBMCs. As DNA, the CDR3 is TGTGCCAGCAGCCAAATCCAAGAGACCCAGTACTTC. It is translated as CASSQIQETQYF.